A selection of T cell receptor beta chains follows, all from one sample in a study of a mutant IDH1 vaccine in newly diagnosed glioma. Their antigen targets remain unknown. The table came from immunoSEQ multiplex PCR; TCRdb's copy has only in-frame clones and leaves some out. The profile shows about 74,000 clones, approximately 86% of them singletons. Sequencing used PBMCs, obtained from a glioma patient whose treatment included an IDH1 peptide vaccine. The receptor set was obtained from a man in his thirties or forties with glioma. The CDR3 runs from the conserved cysteine through the conserved F or W. Each record gives: D gene, J gene, V gene, clone size, CDR3 DNA, CDR3 protein. D genes are given only for firm matches. Some rows have no size entry. The others give once, few or many, or a class for an expanded clone.

>NA|TRBJ1-3|TRBV19|NA
TGTGCCAGTAGTACGGGTTTCTCTGGAAACACCATATATTTT
CASSTGFSGNTIYF
>NA|TRBJ2-1|TRBV4-2|NA
TGTGCCAGCAGCCAAGATCAAACAATCAATGAGCAGTTCTTC
CASSQDQTINEQFF
>NA|TRBJ1-4|TRBV7-2|NA
TGTGCCAGCAGCCGGGCGGGGGCTAATGAAAAACTGTTTTTT
CASSRAGANEKLFF
>TRBD2|TRBJ2-7|TRBV5-1|NA
TGCGCCAGCAGCTTGATGACTAGCGGCTACGAGCAGTACTTC
CASSLMTSGYEQYF
>NA|TRBJ2-3|TRBV4-1|once
TGCGCCAGCAGCTCACGTCGGACAGATACGCAGTATTTT
CASSSRRTDTQYF
>NA|TRBJ1-1|TRBV6-1|NA
TGTGCCAGCAGTTGGGGCCCTGAAGCTTTCTTT
CASSWGPEAFF
>TRBD2|TRBJ2-2|TRBV28|NA
TGTGCGGGTAGCGGGAGGAACACCGGGGAGCTGTTTTTT
CAGSGRNTGELFF
>NA|TRBJ1-4|TRBV6-6|NA
TGTGCCAGCAGTTACAGGCAGGCCGACGCTGAAAAACTGTTTTTT
CASSYRQADAEKLFF
>NA|TRBJ2-5|TRBV7-9|NA
TGTGCCAGCAGTTACCGGGACGGATTGAAAGAGACCCAGTACTTC
CASSYRDGLKETQYF
>NA|TRBJ1-5|TRBV5-6|NA
TGTGCCAGCAGCTTTCAAGGTTTGGGGGAGCCCCAGCATTTT
CASSFQGLGEPQHF
>NA|TRBJ2-6|TRBV7-9|NA
TGTGCCAGCAGCGTAGGGAGTACAGATCGGAAGAGCCTGACTTTC
CASSVGSTDRKSLTF
>TRBD2|TRBJ2-1|TRBV28|NA
TGTGCCAGCAGCCTTGGACTAGCGGGGCGGCTTGAGCAGTTCTTC
CASSLGLAGRLEQFF
>NA|TRBJ2-7|TRBV5-4|NA
TGTGCCAGCAGTCTGGATGGGGGATACGAGCAGTACTTC
CASSLDGGYEQYF
>NA|TRBJ2-5|TRBV4-1|NA
TGCGCCAGCAGCCAAGAACATTTCTCCACAAGGGAGACCCAGTACTTC
CASSQEHFSTRETQYF
>NA|TRBJ2-1|TRBV5-8|NA
TGTGCCAGCAGCTTGAAGATGGTGGGTGAGCAGTTCTTC
CASSLKMVGEQFF
>NA|TRBJ2-7|TRBV4-3|NA
TGCGCCAGCAGCCAATCTCCCTCCCGAGACTACGAGCAGTACTTC
CASSQSPSRDYEQYF
>NA|TRBJ2-7|TRBV7-8|NA
TGTGCCAGCAGCTTAGCGGCTGGCTACGAGCAGTACTTC
CASSLAAGYEQYF
>TRBD2|TRBJ2-2|TRBV7-6|NA
TGTGCCAGCAGCGAAATAGCGGGAGGGCCAGGGGCCGGGGAGCTGTTTTTT
CASSEIAGGPGAGELFF